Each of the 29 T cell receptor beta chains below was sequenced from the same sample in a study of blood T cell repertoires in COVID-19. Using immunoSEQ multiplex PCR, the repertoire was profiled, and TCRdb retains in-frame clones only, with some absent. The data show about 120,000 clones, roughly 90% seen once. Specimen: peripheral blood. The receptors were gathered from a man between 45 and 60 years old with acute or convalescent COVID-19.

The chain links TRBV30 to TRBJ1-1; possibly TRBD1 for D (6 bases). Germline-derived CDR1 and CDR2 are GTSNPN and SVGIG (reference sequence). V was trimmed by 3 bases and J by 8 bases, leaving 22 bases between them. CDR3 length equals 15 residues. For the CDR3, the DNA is TGTGCCTGGAGGGGGGACAAGGGCGCAGAGTTCGAAGCTTTCTTT. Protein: CAWRGDKGAEFEAFF.

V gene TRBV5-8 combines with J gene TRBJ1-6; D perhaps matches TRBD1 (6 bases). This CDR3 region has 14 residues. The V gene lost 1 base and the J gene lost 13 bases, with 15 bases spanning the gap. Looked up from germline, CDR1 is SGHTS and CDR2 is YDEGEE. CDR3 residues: CASSLRQADGPLHF. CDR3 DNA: TGTGCCAGCAGCTTGAGACAGGCGGATGGGCCCCTCCACTTT.

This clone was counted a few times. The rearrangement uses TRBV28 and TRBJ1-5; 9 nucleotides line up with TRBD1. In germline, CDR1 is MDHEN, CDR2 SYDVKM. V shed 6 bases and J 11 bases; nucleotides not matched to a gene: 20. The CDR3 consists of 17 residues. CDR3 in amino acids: CASSHPVAWDRAWAQHF. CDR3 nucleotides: TGTGCCAGCAGCCATCCCGTCGCCTGGGACAGGGCTTGGGCCCAGCATTTT.

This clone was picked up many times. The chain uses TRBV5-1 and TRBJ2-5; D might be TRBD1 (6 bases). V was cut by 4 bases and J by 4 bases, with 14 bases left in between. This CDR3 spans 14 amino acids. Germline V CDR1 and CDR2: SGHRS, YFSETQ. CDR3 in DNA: TGCGCCAGCAGCCCGGGACACATAGGAGAGACCCAGTACTTC. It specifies CASSPGHIGETQYF.

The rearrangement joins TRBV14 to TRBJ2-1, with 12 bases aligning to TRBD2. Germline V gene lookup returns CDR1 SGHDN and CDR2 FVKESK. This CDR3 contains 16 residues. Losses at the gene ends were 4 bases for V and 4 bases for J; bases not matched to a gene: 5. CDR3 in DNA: TGTGCCAGCAGCCCGACTAGCGGGAGTTGGTACAATGAGCAGTTCTTC. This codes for CASSPTSGSWYNEQFF. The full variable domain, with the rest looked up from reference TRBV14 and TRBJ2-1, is EAGVTQFPSHSVIEKGQTVTLRCDPISGHDNLYWYRRVMGKEIKFLLHFVKESKQDESGMPNNRFLAERTGGTYSTLKVQPAELEDSGVYFCASSPTSGSWYNEQFFGPGTRLTVL.

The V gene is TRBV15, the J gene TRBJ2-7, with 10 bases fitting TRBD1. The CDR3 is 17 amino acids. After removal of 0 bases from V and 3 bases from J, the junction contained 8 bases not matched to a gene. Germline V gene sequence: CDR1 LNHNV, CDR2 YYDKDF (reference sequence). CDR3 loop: CATSRDFPGQGLYEQYF. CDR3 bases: TGTGCCACCAGCAGAGACTTCCCGGGACAGGGGCTCTACGAGCAGTACTTC.

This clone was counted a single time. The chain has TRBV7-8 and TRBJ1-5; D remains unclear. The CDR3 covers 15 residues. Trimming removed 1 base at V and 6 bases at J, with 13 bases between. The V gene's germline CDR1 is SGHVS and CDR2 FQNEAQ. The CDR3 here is CASSLDGLASQPQHF. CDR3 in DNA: TGTGCCAGCAGCTTAGATGGATTAGCGAGTCAGCCCCAGCATTTT. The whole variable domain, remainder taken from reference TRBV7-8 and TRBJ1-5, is GAGVSQSPRYKVAKRGQDVALRCDPISGHVSLFWYQQALGQGPEFLTYFQNEAQLDKSGLPSDRFFAERPEGSVSTLKIQRTQQEDSAVYLCASSLDGLASQPQHFGDGTRLSIL.

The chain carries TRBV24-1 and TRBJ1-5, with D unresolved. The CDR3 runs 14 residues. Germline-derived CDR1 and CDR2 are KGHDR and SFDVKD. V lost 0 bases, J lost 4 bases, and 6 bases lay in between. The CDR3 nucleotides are TGTGCCACCAGTGATTTGCGGGAGAATCAGCCCCAGCATTTT. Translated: CATSDLRENQPQHF.

CDR3 sequence: CASSLEVREKDTQYF. The CDR3 bases are TGCGCCAGCAGCTTGGAGGTGCGGGAGAAAGATACGCAGTATTTT. The J gene is TRBJ2-3, the V gene TRBV5-1; 7 bases match TRBD2. The CDR3 spans 15 residues. V lost 0 bases and J lost 5; bases outside the gene matches: 6. CDR1 is SGHRS, CDR2 YFSETQ, per germline.

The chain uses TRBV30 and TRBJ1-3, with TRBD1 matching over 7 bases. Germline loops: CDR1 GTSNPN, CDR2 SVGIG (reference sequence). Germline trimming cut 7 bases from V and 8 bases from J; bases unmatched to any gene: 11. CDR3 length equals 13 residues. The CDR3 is CAFGQAATDTIYF. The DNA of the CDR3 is TGTGCCTTTGGACAGGCGGCAACGGACACCATATATTTT.

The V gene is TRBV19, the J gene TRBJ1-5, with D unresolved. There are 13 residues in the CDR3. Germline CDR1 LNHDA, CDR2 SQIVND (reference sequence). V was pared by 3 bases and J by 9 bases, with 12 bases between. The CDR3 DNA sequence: TGTGCCAGTAGTATGACGGGGATCATGCCCCAGCATTTT. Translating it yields CASSMTGIMPQHF.

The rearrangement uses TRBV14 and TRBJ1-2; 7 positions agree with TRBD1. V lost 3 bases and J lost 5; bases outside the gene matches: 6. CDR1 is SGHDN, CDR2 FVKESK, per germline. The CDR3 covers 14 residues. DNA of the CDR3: TGTGCCAGCAGCCATCAGGGGGAGACTTATGGCTACACCTTC. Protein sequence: CASSHQGETYGYTF.

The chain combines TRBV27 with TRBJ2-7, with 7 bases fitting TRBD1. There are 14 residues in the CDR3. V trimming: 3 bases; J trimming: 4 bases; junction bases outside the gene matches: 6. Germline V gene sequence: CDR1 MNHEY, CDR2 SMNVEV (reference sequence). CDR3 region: CASSFIGRGYEQYF. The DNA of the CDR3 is TGTGCCAGCAGTTTCATAGGCAGGGGGTACGAGCAGTACTTC.

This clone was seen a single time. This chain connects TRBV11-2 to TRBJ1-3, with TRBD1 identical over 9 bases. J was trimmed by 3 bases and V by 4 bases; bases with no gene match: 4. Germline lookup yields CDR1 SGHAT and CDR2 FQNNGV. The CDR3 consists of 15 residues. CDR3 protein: CASSSQGAFGNTIYF. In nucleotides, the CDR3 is TGTGCCAGCAGCTCACAGGGGGCTTTTGGAAACACCATATATTTT.

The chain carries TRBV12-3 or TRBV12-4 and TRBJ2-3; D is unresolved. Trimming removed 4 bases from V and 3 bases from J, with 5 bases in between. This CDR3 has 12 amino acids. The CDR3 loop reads CASSYSTDTQYF. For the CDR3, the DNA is TGTGCCAGCAGTTATTCTACAGATACGCAGTATTTT.

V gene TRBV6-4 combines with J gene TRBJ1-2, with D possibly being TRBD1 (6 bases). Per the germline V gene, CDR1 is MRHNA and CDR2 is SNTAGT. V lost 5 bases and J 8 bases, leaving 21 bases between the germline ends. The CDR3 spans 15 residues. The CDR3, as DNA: TGTGCCAGCAGTTTCTCGACAGGAGGCTCTAGCGGCTACACCTTC. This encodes CASSFSTGGSSGYTF.

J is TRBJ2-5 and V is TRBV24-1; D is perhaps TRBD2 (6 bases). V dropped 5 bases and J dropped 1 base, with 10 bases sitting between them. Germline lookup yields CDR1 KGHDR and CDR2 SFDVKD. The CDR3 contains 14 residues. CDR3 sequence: CATSVGGTQETQYF. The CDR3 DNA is TGTGCCACCAGTGTAGGAGGGACCCAAGAGACCCAGTACTTC.

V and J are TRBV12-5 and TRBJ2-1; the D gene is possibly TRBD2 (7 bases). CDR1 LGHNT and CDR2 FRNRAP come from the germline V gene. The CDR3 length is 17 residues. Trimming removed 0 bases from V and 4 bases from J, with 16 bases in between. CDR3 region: CASGLVRSGGPYNEQFF. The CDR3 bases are TGTGCTAGTGGTTTGGTACGATCCGGGGGGCCATACAATGAGCAGTTCTTC. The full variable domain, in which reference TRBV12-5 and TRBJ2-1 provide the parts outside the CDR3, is DARVTQTPRHKVTEMGQEVTMRCQPILGHNTVFWYRQTMMQGLELLAYFRNRAPLDDSGMPKDRFSAEMPDATLATLKIQPSEPRDSAVYFCASGLVRSGGPYNEQFFGPGTRLTVL.

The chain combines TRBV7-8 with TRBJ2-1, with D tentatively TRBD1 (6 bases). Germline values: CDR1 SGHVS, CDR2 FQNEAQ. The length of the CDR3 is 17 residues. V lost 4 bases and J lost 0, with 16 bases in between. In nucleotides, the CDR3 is TGTGCCAGCAGCTCCCCGGGGACAACCAGCTCCTACAATGAGCAGTTCTTC. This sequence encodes CASSSPGTTSSYNEQFF.

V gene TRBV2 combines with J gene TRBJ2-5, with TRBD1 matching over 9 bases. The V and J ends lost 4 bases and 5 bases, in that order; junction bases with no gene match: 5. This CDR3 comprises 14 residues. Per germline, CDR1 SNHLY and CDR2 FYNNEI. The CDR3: CASSGTGEWETQYF. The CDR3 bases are TGTGCCAGCAGTGGGACAGGGGAGTGGGAGACCCAGTACTTC.

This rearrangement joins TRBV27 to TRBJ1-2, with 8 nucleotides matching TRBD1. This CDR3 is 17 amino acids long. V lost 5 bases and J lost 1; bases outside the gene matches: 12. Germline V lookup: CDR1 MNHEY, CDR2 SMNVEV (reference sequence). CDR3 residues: CASSTRTGQGFNYGYTF. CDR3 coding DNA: TGTGCCAGCAGTACCCGGACAGGGCAGGGTTTTAACTATGGCTACACCTTC.

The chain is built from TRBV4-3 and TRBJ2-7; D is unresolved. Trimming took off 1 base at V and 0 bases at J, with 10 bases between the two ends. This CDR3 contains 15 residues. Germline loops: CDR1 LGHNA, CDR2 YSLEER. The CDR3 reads CASSQANAGSYEQYF. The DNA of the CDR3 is TGCGCCAGCAGCCAAGCTAACGCCGGCTCCTACGAGCAGTACTTC.

CDR3 protein: CASSRLRGTGVTYEQYF. CDR3 DNA: TGTGCCAGCAGCCGTCTGCGCGGAACAGGGGTCACCTACGAGCAGTACTTC. This chain joins TRBV3-1 (or the pseudogene TRBV3-2) and TRBJ2-7, with TRBD1 matching over 7 bases. The CDR3 loop spans 17 amino acids. The germline CDR1 and CDR2 sequences are LGHDT and YNNKEL (reference sequence). J lost 2 bases, V lost 4 bases, and 14 bases had no gene match.

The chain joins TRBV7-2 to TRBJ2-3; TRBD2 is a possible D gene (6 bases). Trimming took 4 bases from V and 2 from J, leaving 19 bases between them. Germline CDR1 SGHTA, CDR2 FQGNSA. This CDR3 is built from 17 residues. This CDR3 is CASSSPLGLSHTDTQYF. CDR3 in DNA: TGTGCCAGCAGCTCCCCGCTGGGACTCTCTCACACAGATACGCAGTATTTT.

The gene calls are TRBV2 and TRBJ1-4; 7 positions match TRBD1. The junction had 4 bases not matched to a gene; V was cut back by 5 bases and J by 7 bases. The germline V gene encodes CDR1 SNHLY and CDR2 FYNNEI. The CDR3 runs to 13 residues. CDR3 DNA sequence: TGTGCCAGCAGTTCACAGGGGAGTGAAAAACTGTTTTTT. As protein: CASSSQGSEKLFF.

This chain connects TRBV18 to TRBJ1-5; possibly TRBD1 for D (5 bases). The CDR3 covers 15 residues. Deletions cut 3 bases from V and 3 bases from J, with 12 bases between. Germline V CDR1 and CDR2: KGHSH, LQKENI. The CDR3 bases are TGTGCCAGCTCACCTGGCGGGGCGAACAATCAGCCCCAGCATTTT. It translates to CASSPGGANNQPQHF.

The CDR3 nucleotides read TGCAGCGTACCGGGACTATCCAGGGGGGAGCTGTTTTTT. This sequence encodes CSVPGLSRGELFF. The chain links TRBV29-1 to TRBJ2-2; the match to TRBD2 covers 7 bases. CDR1 SQVTM and CDR2 ANQGSEA come from the germline V gene. The CDR3 length is 13 residues. The V segment lost 6 bases and the J segment 8 bases; nucleotides outside the gene matches: 9.

CDR3 DNA: TGTGCCAGCAGCAAAGGGGGCGTTAGCAATCAGCCCCAGCATTTT. Its protein is CASSKGGVSNQPQHF. The genes are TRBV21-1 and TRBJ1-5; the table's D call of TRBD1 was not tested on the DNA. TRBV21-1 is deemed a pseudogene. The CDR3 contains 15 residues.

CDR3 loop: CASSYSAGAYEQYF. CDR3 in DNA: TGTGCCAGCAGTTACTCTGCTGGAGCCTACGAGCAGTACTTC. This sequence joins TRBV6-2 or TRBV6-3 and TRBJ2-7; no firm D call. This CDR3 contains 14 residues. Trimming took off 0 bases at V and 2 bases at J, with 8 bases between the two ends. Per germline, CDR1 MNHEY and CDR2 SVGEGT.